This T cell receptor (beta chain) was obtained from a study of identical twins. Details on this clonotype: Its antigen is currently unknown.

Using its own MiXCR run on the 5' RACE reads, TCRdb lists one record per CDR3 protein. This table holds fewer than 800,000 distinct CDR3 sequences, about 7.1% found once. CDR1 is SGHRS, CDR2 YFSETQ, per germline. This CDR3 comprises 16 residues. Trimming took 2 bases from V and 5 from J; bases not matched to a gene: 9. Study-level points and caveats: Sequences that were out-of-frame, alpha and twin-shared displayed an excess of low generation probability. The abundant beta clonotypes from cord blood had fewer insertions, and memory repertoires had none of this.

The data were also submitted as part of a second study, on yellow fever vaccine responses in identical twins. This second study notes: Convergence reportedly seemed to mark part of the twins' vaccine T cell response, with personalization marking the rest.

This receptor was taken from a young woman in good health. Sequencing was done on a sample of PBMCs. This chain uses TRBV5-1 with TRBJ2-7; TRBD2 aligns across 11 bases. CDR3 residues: CASSLVSGRAVHEQYF. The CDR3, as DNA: TGCGCCAGCAGCTTAGTTAGCGGGAGGGCCGTCCACGAGCAGTACTTC. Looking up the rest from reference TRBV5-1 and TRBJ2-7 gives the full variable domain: KAGVTQTPRYLIKTRGQQVTLSCSPISGHRSVSWYQQTPGQGLQFLFEYFSETQRNKGNFPGRFSGRQFSNSRSEMNVSTLELGDSALYLCASSLVSGRAVHEQYFGPGTRLTVT.